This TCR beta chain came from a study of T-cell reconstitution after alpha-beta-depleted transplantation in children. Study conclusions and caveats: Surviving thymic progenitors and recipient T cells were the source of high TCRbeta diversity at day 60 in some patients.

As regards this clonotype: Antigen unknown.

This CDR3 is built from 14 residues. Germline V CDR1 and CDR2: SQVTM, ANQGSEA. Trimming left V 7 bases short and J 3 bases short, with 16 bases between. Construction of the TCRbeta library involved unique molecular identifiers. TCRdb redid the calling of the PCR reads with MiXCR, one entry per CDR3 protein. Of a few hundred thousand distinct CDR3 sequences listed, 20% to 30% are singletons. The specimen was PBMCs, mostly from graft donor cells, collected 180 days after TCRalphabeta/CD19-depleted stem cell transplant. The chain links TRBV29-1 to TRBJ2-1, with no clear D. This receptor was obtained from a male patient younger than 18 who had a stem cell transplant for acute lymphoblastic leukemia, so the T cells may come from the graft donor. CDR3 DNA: TGCAGCGCCGGACCCAATCTCCTCTACAATGAGCAGTTCTTC. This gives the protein CSAGPNLLYNEQFF.